This T cell receptor (beta chain) was documented in a study of blood T cells in healthy people across ages. This clonotype occurred a few times. Its antigen is undetermined. Study findings and constraints: Long-lived donors carried more naive CD4+ cells and greater diversity than aged donors.

Primers used in a second PCR of roughly 6 to 11 cycles were a sample-barcoded 5' primer and a J-beta primer mix. TCRdb re-called the 5' RACE reads with MiXCR, one entry per CDR3 protein. The profile shows about 970,000 distinct CDR3 sequences, roughly 47% of them singletons. CDR1 and CDR2 (germline): ENHRY, SYGVKD. V dropped 8 bases and J dropped 1 base, with 10 bases sitting between them. This CDR3 region has 13 residues. Each sample had at least 6 million PBMCs isolated. Material: blood. This sequence originates from a woman aged 55 to 70 in good health. V usage is TRBV10-3 and J usage is TRBJ2-3; D is unclear. This CDR3 is CAIRNEGTDTQYF. The CDR3 DNA reads as TGTGCCATCCGAAACGAGGGCACAGATACGCAGTATTTT.